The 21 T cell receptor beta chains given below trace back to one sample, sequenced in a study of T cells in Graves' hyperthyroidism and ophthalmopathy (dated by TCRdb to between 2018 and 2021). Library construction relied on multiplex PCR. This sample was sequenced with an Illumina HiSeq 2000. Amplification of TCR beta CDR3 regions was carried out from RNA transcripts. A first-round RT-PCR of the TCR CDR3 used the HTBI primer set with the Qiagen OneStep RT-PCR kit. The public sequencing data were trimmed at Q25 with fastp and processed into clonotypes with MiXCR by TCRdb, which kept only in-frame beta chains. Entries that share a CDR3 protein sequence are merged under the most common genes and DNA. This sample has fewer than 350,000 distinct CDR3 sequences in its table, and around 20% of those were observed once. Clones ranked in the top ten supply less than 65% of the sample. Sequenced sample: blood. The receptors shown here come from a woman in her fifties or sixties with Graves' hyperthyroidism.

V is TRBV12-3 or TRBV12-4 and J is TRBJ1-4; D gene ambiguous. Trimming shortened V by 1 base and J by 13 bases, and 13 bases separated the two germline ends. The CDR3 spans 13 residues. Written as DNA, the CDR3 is TGTGCCAGCAGTTTAGGGAAATATTCAAGACTGTTTTTT. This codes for CASSLGKYSRLFF.

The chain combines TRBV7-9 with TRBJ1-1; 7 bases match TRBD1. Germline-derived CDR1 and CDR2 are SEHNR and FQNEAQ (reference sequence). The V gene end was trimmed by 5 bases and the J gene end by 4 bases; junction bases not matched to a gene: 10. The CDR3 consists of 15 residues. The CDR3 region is CASSAKGQLITEAFF. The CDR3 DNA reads TGTGCCAGCAGCGCAAAGGGACAGTTAATCACTGAAGCTTTCTTT.

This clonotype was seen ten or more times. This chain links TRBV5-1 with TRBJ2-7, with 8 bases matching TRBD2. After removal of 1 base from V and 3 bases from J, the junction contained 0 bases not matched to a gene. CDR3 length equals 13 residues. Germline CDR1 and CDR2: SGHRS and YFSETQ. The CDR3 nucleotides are TGCGCCAGCAGCTTGAGCGGGGGCTACGAGCAGTACTTC. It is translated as CASSLSGGYEQYF.

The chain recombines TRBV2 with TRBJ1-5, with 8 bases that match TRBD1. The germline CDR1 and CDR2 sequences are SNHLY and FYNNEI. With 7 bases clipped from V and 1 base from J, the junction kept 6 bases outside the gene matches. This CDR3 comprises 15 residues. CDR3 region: CASTDQGASNQPQHF. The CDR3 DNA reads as TGTGCCAGCACGGATCAGGGGGCGAGCAATCAGCCCCAGCATTTT.

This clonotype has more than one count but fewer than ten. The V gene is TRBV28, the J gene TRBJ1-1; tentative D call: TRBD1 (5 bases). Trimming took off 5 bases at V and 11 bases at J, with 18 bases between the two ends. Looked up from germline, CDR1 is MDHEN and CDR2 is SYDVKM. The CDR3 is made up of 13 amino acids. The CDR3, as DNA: TGTGCCAGCAGTCACCCCGGGACTCCCTACGCTTTCTTT. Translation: CASSHPGTPYAFF.

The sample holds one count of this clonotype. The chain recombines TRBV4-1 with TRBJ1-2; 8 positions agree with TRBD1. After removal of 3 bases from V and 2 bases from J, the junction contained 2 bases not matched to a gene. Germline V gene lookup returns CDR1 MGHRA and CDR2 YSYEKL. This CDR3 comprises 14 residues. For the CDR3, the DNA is TGCGCCAGCAGCCATGCAGGGGGCAACTATGGCTACACCTTC. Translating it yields CASSHAGGNYGYTF.

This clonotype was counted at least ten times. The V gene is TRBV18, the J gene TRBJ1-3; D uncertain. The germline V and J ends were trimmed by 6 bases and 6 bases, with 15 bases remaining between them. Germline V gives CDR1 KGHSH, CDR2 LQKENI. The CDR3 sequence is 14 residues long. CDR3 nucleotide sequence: TGTGCCAGCTCGATGCAGGAATCCTTAAACACCATATATTTT. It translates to CASSMQESLNTIYF.

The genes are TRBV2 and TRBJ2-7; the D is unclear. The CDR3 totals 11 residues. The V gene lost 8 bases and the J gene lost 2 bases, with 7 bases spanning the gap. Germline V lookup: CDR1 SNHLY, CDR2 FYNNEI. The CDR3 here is CASPGPYEQYF. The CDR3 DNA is TGTGCCAGCCCCGGCCCCTACGAGCAGTACTTC.

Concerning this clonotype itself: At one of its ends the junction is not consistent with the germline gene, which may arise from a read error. The CDR3 DNA reads TGTGTCAGCACTGCCGGGACAGGGGTCTACAATGAGCAGTTCTTC. Protein product: CVSTAGTGVYNEQFF. J is TRBJ2-1 and V is TRBV28; 10 bases align to TRBD1. CDR1 is MDHEN and CDR2 is SYDVKM in the germline V gene. The CDR3 sequence is 15 residues long.

CDR3: CASRMNAIKDNSPLHF. CDR3 in DNA: TGTGCCAGCAGGATGAACGCGATAAAGGATAATTCACCCCTCCACTTT. This chain connects TRBV2 to TRBJ1-6; D unresolved. This CDR3 contains 16 residues. CDR1 is SNHLY and CDR2 is FYNNEI in the germline V gene. With 6 bases removed from V and 5 bases from J, the gap between germline ends came to 17 bases.

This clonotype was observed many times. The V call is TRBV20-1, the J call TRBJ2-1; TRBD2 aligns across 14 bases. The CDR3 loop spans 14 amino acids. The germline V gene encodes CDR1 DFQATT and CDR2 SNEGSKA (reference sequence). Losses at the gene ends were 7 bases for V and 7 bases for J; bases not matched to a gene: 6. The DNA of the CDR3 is TGCAGTGGAATTGGACTAGCGGGAGGAAATGAGCAGTTCTTC. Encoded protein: CSGIGLAGGNEQFF.

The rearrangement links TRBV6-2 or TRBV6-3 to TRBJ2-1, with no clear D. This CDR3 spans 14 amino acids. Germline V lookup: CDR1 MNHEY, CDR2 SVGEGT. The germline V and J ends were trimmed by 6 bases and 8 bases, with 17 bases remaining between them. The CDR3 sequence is CASSPGPDGYEQFF. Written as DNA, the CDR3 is TGTGCCAGCAGCCCAGGACCTGACGGCTATGAGCAGTTCTTC.

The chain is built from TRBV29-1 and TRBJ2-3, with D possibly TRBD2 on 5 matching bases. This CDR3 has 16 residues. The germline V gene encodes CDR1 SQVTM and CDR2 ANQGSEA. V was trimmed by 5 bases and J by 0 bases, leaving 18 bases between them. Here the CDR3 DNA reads TGCAGCGTTTCTAGGCCTCCGGAGGCTAGCACAGATACGCAGTATTTT. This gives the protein CSVSRPPEASTDTQYF.

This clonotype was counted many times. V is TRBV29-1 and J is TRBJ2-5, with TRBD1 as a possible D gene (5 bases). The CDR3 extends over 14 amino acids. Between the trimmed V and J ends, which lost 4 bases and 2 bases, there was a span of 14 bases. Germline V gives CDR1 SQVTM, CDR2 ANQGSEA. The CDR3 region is CSVVPMKGQETQYF. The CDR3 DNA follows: TGCAGCGTTGTCCCAATGAAGGGGCAAGAGACCCAGTACTTC.

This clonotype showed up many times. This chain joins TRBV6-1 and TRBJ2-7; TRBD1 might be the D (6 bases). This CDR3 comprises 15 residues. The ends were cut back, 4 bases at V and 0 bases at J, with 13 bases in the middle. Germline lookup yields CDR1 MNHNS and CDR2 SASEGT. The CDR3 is CASSAAGTSSYEQYF. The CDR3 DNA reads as TGTGCCAGCAGTGCGGCCGGGACAAGCTCCTACGAGCAGTACTTC.

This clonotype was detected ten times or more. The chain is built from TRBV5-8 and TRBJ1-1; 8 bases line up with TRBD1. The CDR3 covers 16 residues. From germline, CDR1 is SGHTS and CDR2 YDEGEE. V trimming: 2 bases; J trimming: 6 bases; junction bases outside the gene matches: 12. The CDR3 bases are TGTGCCAGCAGCTTAGTTGGGGCCAGGGGGCGAGCTGAAGCTTTCTTT. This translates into CASSLVGARGRAEAFF.

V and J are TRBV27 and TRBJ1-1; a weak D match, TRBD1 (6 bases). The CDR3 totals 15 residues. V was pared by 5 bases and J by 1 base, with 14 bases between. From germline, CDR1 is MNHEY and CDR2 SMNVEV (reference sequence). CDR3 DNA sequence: TGTGCCAGCAGTCCCGTAGGGGGAGCGAACACTGAAGCTTTCTTT. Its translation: CASSPVGGANTEAFF.

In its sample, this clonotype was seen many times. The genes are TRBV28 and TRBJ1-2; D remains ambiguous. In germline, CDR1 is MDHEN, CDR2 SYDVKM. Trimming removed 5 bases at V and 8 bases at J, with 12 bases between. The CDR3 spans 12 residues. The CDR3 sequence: CASSPGLGGYTF. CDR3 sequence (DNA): TGTGCCAGCAGTCCGGGCTTGGGGGGCTACACCTTC.

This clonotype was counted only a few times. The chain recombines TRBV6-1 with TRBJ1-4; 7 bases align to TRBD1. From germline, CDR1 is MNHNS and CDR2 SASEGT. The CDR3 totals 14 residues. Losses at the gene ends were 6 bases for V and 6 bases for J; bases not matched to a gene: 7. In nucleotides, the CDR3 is TGTGCCAGCAGGAACAGGGGTATTTATGAAAAACTGTTTTTT. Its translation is CASRNRGIYEKLFF.

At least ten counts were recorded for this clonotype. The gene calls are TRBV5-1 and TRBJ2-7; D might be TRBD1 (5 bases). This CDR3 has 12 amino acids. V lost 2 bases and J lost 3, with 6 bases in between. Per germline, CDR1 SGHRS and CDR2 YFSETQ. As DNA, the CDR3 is TGCGCCAGCAGCTTCCAGGGCTACGAGCAGTACTTC. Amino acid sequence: CASSFQGYEQYF.

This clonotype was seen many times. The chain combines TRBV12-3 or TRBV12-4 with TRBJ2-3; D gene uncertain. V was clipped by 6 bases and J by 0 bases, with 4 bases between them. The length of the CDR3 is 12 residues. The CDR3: CASRTSTDTQYF. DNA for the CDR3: TGTGCCAGCAGAACTAGCACAGATACGCAGTATTTT.